This T cell receptor beta chain was sequenced during a study of T-cell reconstitution after alpha-beta-depleted transplantation in children. TCRbeta library construction was performed incorporating unique molecular identifiers. Each CDR3 protein gets one entry after TCRdb re-called the PCR reads with MiXCR. The sample shows almost 500,000 distinct CDR3 sequences, roughly 10% of them seen only once. The CDR3 runs to 14 residues. Germline CDR1 is SGHRS and CDR2 is YFSETQ. V gave up 3 bases and J gave up 4 bases; unmatched junction bases: 3. Study conclusions and caveats: A year had passed since transplant, and T-cell counts and diversity by then came mostly from newly produced T cells. Several hundred expanded graft clones reportedly gave rise to the alpha-beta T cells present about two months after transplant.

This clonotype was found many times. What it recognizes is unknown. This clonotype originated in a child aged 2 to 10 with inherited bone marrow failure, due to receive a stem cell transplant. V gene TRBV5-1 combines with J gene TRBJ2-2, with 7 bases aligning to TRBD1. Specimen: PBMCs, collected before TCRalphabeta/CD19-depleted stem cell transplant. The CDR3 here is CASSSDRATGELFF. CDR3 nucleotide sequence: TGCGCCAGCAGCTCTGACAGGGCCACCGGGGAGCTGTTTTTT.